These 17 T cell receptor beta chains were all obtained from the same sample, sequenced in a study of blood T cell repertoires in COVID-19 (dated by TCRdb to the early 2020s). The library was obtained by the immunoSEQ multiplex PCR assay. The source is immuneACCESS, and TCRdb retained only in-frame sequences with V and J called. Part of the clones is not carried over; for the studies checked, unresolved V genes explain less than half of this, and the remainder is unexplained. In this sample the table shows around 32,000 clones, roughly 87% of which occur a single time. The ten largest clones take up less than 1.2% of the sample. The sequencing input was peripheral blood. The receptors here all came from a man between 70 and 80 years old with active or convalescent COVID-19.

The CDR3 region is CASSLGGDTDTQYF. In DNA, the CDR3 is TGTGCCAGCAGCCTTGGGGGGGACACAGATACGCAGTATTTT. V is TRBV11-3 and J is TRBJ2-3, with 7 bases aligning to TRBD2. The CDR3 length is 14 residues. Trimming at V came to 5 bases and at J to 2 bases, leaving 4 bases not matched to a gene. Germline V gene sequence: CDR1 SGHNT, CDR2 YENEEA.

The J gene is TRBJ2-1, the V gene TRBV11-2; D perhaps matches TRBD1 (6 bases). V was clipped by 5 bases and J by 6 bases, with 14 bases between them. Per germline, CDR1 SGHAT and CDR2 FQNNGV. This CDR3 spans 14 amino acids. In nucleotides, the CDR3 is TGTGCCAGCAGCACAAACAGGGAACTCAATGAGCAGTTCTTC. Translation gives CASSTNRELNEQFF.

V gene TRBV19 combines with J gene TRBJ2-7, with TRBD1 identical over 8 bases. V was clipped by 2 bases and J by 3 bases; unmatched bases: 6. Per the germline V gene, CDR1 is LNHDA and CDR2 is SQIVND (reference sequence). The CDR3 is 15 residues long. The CDR3 reads CASSISGQANYEQYF. In DNA form, the CDR3 reads TGTGCCAGTAGTATATCGGGACAGGCTAACTACGAGCAGTACTTC.

The rearrangement links TRBV27 to TRBJ1-6; D call uncertain. Germline V gene sequence: CDR1 MNHEY, CDR2 SMNVEV (reference sequence). The CDR3 is made up of 15 amino acids. Trimming shortened V by 2 bases and J by 7 bases, and 12 bases separated the two germline ends. The CDR3 region is CASSLGVAGNSPLHF. The CDR3 DNA is TGTGCCAGCAGTTTAGGGGTTGCGGGGAATTCACCCCTCCACTTT.

The CDR3 DNA reads TGTGCCAGCAGTGTCTACCGGGACAGAGATTACGAGCAGTACTTC. Translating gives CASSVYRDRDYEQYF. This chain uses TRBV6-4 with TRBJ2-7; 7 nucleotides agree with TRBD1. Germline V gene sequence: CDR1 MRHNA, CDR2 SNTAGT. The CDR3 sequence is 15 residues long. V lost 4 bases to trimming and J lost 4 bases; unmatched junction nucleotides: 10.

This clone was seen only a few times. This sequence joins TRBV5-4 and TRBJ2-3; 7 bases align to TRBD2. Unmatched junction bases numbered 5, after V lost 3 bases and J lost 4 bases. Looked up from germline, CDR1 is SGHNT and CDR2 is YYREEE (reference sequence). The CDR3 totals 14 residues. The CDR3 nucleotides read TGTGCCAGCAGCTCGGCGGGAGAGGCAGATACGCAGTATTTT. Protein product: CASSSAGEADTQYF.

V gene TRBV5-1 combines with J gene TRBJ2-7; D unclear. CDR3 length equals 11 residues. V shed 3 bases and J shed 6 bases, with 7 bases lying between them. CDR1 and CDR2 from the germline V gene are SGHRS and YFSETQ. The CDR3 DNA follows: TGCGCCAGCAGCTCCACTGGCGAGCAGTACTTC. This sequence encodes CASSSTGEQYF.

This chain uses TRBV2 with TRBJ1-2; 11 bases are a match to TRBD1. CDR1 is SNHLY, CDR2 FYNNEI, per germline. Losses at the gene ends were 7 bases for V and 4 bases for J; bases not matched to a gene: 8. The CDR3 is made up of 15 amino acids. CDR3 amino acids: CASNGQGAIVYGYTF. The CDR3 region has the DNA TGTGCCAGCAACGGACAGGGGGCTATCGTCTATGGCTACACCTTC.

The rearrangement links TRBV24-1 to TRBJ2-3; 13 positions match TRBD2. J gave up 1 base and V 1 base, and 13 bases lay outside the gene matches. Germline lookup yields CDR1 KGHDR and CDR2 SFDVKD. This CDR3 is built from 21 residues. The CDR3 DNA follows: TGTGCCACCAGTGATTTTTTTATTGGACTAGCGGGGGCGCAGGGCACAGATACGCAGTATTTT. As protein: CATSDFFIGLAGAQGTDTQYF.

This chain connects TRBV2 to TRBJ1-1; tentatively, D is TRBD1 (5 bases). Trimming stripped 4 bases from V and 1 base from J, with 7 bases between. Looked up from germline, CDR1 is SNHLY and CDR2 is FYNNEI. The CDR3 length is 13 residues. CDR3 DNA sequence: TGTGCCAGCAGTGCCCAGGGGAACACTGAAGCTTTCTTT. Amino acid sequence: CASSAQGNTEAFF.

The V call is TRBV5-5, the J call TRBJ1-2; tentatively, D is TRBD1 (5 bases). Per the germline V gene, CDR1 is SGHKS and CDR2 is YYEKEE (reference sequence). V lost 4 bases and J lost 4, with 11 bases in between. This CDR3 comprises 13 residues. This CDR3 is CASSRLGAYGYTF. Written as DNA, the CDR3 is TGTGCCAGCAGCCGTTTAGGGGCCTATGGCTACACCTTC.

The chain couples TRBV19 to TRBJ1-2; no firm D call. Germline assignment: CDR1 LNHDA and CDR2 SQIVND (reference sequence). The CDR3 length is 15 residues. The V end lost 4 bases, the J end lost 2 bases, and 14 bases lay between the germline ends. The CDR3 reads CASSRASVTNYGYTF. The CDR3 nucleotides read TGTGCCAGTAGTAGGGCGAGTGTTACCAACTATGGCTACACCTTC.

This chain connects TRBV5-1 to TRBJ2-3; 8 nucleotides match TRBD2. Germline assignment: CDR1 SGHRS and CDR2 YFSETQ. The trim removed 0 bases at V and 2 bases at J, leaving 5 bases unmatched. This CDR3 comprises 16 residues. This chain's CDR3 is CASSLGFSGNTDTQYF. CDR3 coding DNA: TGCGCCAGCAGCTTGGGATTTAGCGGGAACACAGATACGCAGTATTTT.

This sequence joins TRBV2 and TRBJ1-5; D is undetermined. The germline CDR1 and CDR2 sequences are SNHLY and FYNNEI. This CDR3 is built from 14 residues. Trimming removed 0 bases at V and 5 bases at J, with 8 bases between. Here the CDR3 reads CASSEASLYQPQHF. CDR3 nucleotide sequence: TGTGCCAGCAGTGAAGCCTCTTTATATCAGCCCCAGCATTTT.

The V call is TRBV6-1, the J call TRBJ2-2, with TRBD2 identical over 8 bases. The CDR3 sequence is 15 residues long. J was trimmed by 3 bases and V by 2 bases; bases with no gene match: 2. Germline V gene data show CDR1 as MNHNS and CDR2 as SASEGT. The CDR3 bases are TGTGCCAGCAGTGAAACTAGCGGCTACACCGGGGAGCTGTTTTTT. This codes for CASSETSGYTGELFF.

The chain has TRBV10-3 and TRBJ1-1; 11 bases line up with TRBD1. The V and J ends lost 3 bases and 3 bases, in that order; junction bases with no gene match: 12. CDR1 is ENHRY, CDR2 SYGVKD, per germline. The CDR3 totals 18 residues. CDR3 in amino acids: CAISDPRDRGARDTEAFF. CDR3 DNA: TGTGCCATCAGTGACCCAAGGGACAGGGGGGCCCGGGACACTGAAGCTTTCTTT.

The J gene is TRBJ1-2, the V gene TRBV7-2, with D uncertain. The CDR3 totals 15 residues. Germline CDR1 SGHTA, CDR2 FQGNSA. V dropped 5 bases and J dropped 2 bases, with 15 bases sitting between them. CDR3 in amino acids: CASSPDSQRNYGYTF. The CDR3 DNA follows: TGTGCCAGCAGCCCCGACTCACAACGGAACTATGGCTACACCTTC.